Listed below are T cell receptor beta chains from one sample, sequenced in a study of human T cells and chemical hapten exposure. TCRdb passed the RACE reads through MiXCR, listing each CDR3 protein once. The repertoire holds roughly 92,000 distinct CDR3 sequences, with more than 9.5% as singletons. The sample in question was whole blood, obtained in connection with sensitization to the hapten diphenylcyclopropenone (DPC). The source is a woman in her 40s with alopecia areata. Some clones in this sample may be carry-over from other donors' samples. CDR3s include the opening cysteine and the closing phenylalanine or tryptophan. Fields, in order: D gene, V gene, clone size, J gene, CDR3 DNA, CDR3 protein. A D gene is named only where the DNA matches it firmly. The size of a clone is reported for some rows only, either as once, few or many, or as a class for expanded clones.

>TRBD2|TRBV25-1|.|TRBJ2-3
TGTGCCAGCAGTTGGAGCGGGAGTCGTACAGATACGCAGTATTTT
CASSWSGSRTDTQYF
>TRBD2|TRBV12-3/TRBV12-4|many|TRBJ2-7
TGTGCCAGCAGTTTTGGGACTAACACCTACGAGCAGTACTTC
CASSFGTNTYEQYF
>TRBD2|TRBV12-3/TRBV12-4|many|TRBJ2-3
TGTGCCAGCAGTTTAAGCGGGGGGGCAACAGATACGCAGTATTTT
CASSLSGGATDTQYF
>.|TRBV10-2|many|TRBJ2-3
TGCGCCAGCAGTGAATCCGAATTAGTGATCTATACGCAGTATTTT
CASSESELVIYTQYF
>.|TRBV10-2|.|TRBJ2-1
TGCGCCAGCGCCCTGAGCTCCCATGAGCAGTTCTTC
CASALSSHEQFF
>TRBD1|TRBV20-1|.|TRBJ1-2
TGCAGTGCGAGGGACAGGGTGGACTATGGCTACACCTTC
CSARDRVDYGYTF
>.|TRBV7-9|.|TRBJ1-3
TGTGCCAGCAGCTCCGCCAGGGGAGGGAAGAACACCATATATTTT
CASSSARGGKNTIYF
>.|TRBV6-2/TRBV6-3|many|TRBJ2-5
TGTGCCAGCACCCGACGCGGGGTCCGAGAGACCCAGTACTTC
CASTRRGVRETQYF
>TRBD2|TRBV7-2|few|TRBJ2-2
TGTGCCAGCAGCCCGGGGGCGGGGGGGACCACCGGGGAGCTGTTTTTT
CASSPGAGGTTGELFF
>.|TRBV19|.|TRBJ2-4
TGTGCCAGTTCAGGGGGGGACATTCAGTACTTC
CASSGGDIQYF
>.|TRBV29-1|many|TRBJ1-1
TGCAGCGTTTCCGAAGTCGGGACGAACACTGAAGCTTTCTTT
CSVSEVGTNTEAFF
>.|TRBV20-1|.|TRBJ2-3
TGCAGTCCCCAGGGGTGGGACACAGATACGCAGTATTTT
CSPQGWDTDTQYF
>.|TRBV7-7|few|TRBJ2-7
TGTGCCAGCAGCTTAGGCAAAGCCTACGAGCAGTACTTC
CASSLGKAYEQYF
>.|TRBV28|many|TRBJ1-4
TGTGCCAGCAGTTTAATGTCCTCAACTAATGAAAAACTGTTTTTT
CASSLMSSTNEKLFF
>.|TRBV27|few|TRBJ1-5
TGTGCCAGCAGTTTATGGTCCTCCCAGCCCCAGCATTTT
CASSLWSSQPQHF
>.|TRBV7-8|many|TRBJ1-1
TGTGCCAGCAGCTTACGGGCCCACACTGAAGCTTTCTTT
CASSLRAHTEAFF
>TRBD2|TRBV12-3/TRBV12-4|.|TRBJ2-5
TGTGCCAGCAGGGGAAGCGGGGGAAGAGAGACCCAGTACTTC
CASRGSGGRETQYF
>.|TRBV6-2/TRBV6-3|few|TRBJ2-1
TGTGCCAGCAGTTACGTATCCGGGCAGGGTATGGGCTCCTACAATGAGCAGTTCTTC
CASSYVSGQGMGSYNEQFF
>TRBD1|TRBV12-3/TRBV12-4|.|TRBJ2-1
TGTGCCAGCAGTGGGGGACAGCATTCCTCCTACAATGAGCAGTTCTTC
CASSGGQHSSYNEQFF
>.|TRBV9|many|TRBJ2-1
TGTGCCAGCAGCGTAGAGAAAGGTGGGATCTCCTACAATGAGCAGTTCTTC
CASSVEKGGISYNEQFF
>.|TRBV3-1|few|TRBJ1-2
TGTGCCAGCAGCCAAGCGGGGGTGAGCTATGGCTACACCTTC
CASSQAGVSYGYTF
>TRBD1|TRBV6-5|many|TRBJ1-2
TGTGCCAGCAGTTACTCGTCAGGGGGCTTAGGCTACACCTTC
CASSYSSGGLGYTF
>.|TRBV2|few|TRBJ1-5
TGTGCCAGCAGTGAACAGATCCATCAGCCCCAGCATTTT
CASSEQIHQPQHF
>.|TRBV6-5|many|TRBJ2-3
TGTGCCAGCAGTTACGTCGCGGGGCCCGCAGATACGCAGTATTTT
CASSYVAGPADTQYF
>.|TRBV6-5|.|TRBJ2-1
TGTGCCAGCAGTTACGCAGGCAATGAGCAGTTCTTC
CASSYAGNEQFF
>.|TRBV9|.|TRBJ2-2
TGTGCCAGCACCCACGGGAGCAGAAACACCGGGGAGCTGTTTTTT
CASTHGSRNTGELFF
>TRBD1|TRBV27|many|TRBJ2-7
TGTGCCAGCAGTAAAAAGGGGAAACAGGGGTTCTACGAGCAGTACTTC
CASSKKGKQGFYEQYF
>.|TRBV27|.|TRBJ1-6
TGTGCCAGCAGTATGGACTGGGCCCAAAATTCACCCCTCCACTTT
CASSMDWAQNSPLHF
>.|TRBV10-3|many|TRBJ1-3
TGTGCCATCAGTGAGTCCGAGACGGGAAACACCATATATTTT
CAISESETGNTIYF
>.|TRBV6-1|many|TRBJ2-3
TGTGCCAGCACTCCTCGGGGAGATACGCAGTATTTT
CASTPRGDTQYF
>TRBD2|TRBV20-1|.|TRBJ2-1
TGCAGTGCGGCTACTAGCGGCTCCTACAATGAGCAGTTCTTC
CSAATSGSYNEQFF
>.|TRBV30|many|TRBJ1-5
TGTGCCTGCTTGCCAGGAGAGGGCAATCAGCCCCAGCATTTT
CACLPGEGNQPQHF
>.|TRBV6-1|.|TRBJ1-2
TGTGCCAGCAGTGAATATAAGGACTATGGCTACACCTTC
CASSEYKDYGYTF
>TRBD1|TRBV7-6|many|TRBJ1-1
TGTGCCAGCAGCCCGACAGGGACCAACACTGAAGCTTTCTTT
CASSPTGTNTEAFF
>.|TRBV7-2|many|TRBJ2-7
TGTGCCAGCAGCTCCACAGGGCTAGCCTACGAGCAGTACTTC
CASSSTGLAYEQYF
>.|TRBV7-9|many|TRBJ2-5
TGTGCCAGCAGCTTAGGATCTGCGGATGCAACCCAGTACTTC
CASSLGSADATQYF
>TRBD2|TRBV20-1|few|TRBJ2-2
TGCAGTGCTAGAGCGGGAGCGGGGGCCGGGGAGCTGTTTTTT
CSARAGAGAGELFF
>.|TRBV12-3/TRBV12-4|.|TRBJ1-1
TGTGCCAGCAGTTTAGCGCTAACTGGCCTATTTGTCCCTGAAGCTTTCTTT
CASSLALTGLFVPEAFF
>TRBD1|TRBV25-1|few|TRBJ1-2
TGTGCCAGCAGTGGGACAGGGGGCGCGAGGGGCTACACCTTC
CASSGTGGARGYTF
>.|TRBV15|.|TRBJ2-7
TGTGCCACCAGCAGAGAGCCGGGCGGGGCTAGCTCCTACGAGCAGTACTTC
CATSREPGGASSYEQYF
>TRBD2|TRBV12-3/TRBV12-4|few|TRBJ2-3
TGTGCCAGCAGTCCTCGGACTAGCGGGGGGACAGATACGCAGTATTTT
CASSPRTSGGTDTQYF
>.|TRBV6-5|.|TRBJ1-1
TGTGCCGCTAGAACCTACAGGGATGGAACTGAAGCTTTCTTT
CAARTYRDGTEAFF